This T cell receptor (beta chain) was sequenced for a study of OX40 agonist ivuxolimab in advanced cancers. CDR1 SGHDT and CDR2 YYEEEE come from the germline V gene. The CDR3 consists of 14 residues. The V end was cut by 7 bases, the J end by 3 bases, with 17 bases between. Sequenced by immunoSEQ multiplex PCR; TCRdb stores in-frame clones only, minus some. The table shows approximately 60,000 clones, with around four fifths occurring only once. This clonotype was obtained from an adult with an advanced solid tumor such as melanoma, head and neck, liver or kidney cancer. The chain recombines TRBV5-6 with TRBJ2-7, with D perhaps TRBD2 (6 bases). The sequenced sample was CD4+ or CD8+ T cells sorted from blood, obtained in a trial of the OX40 agonist ivuxolimab. CDR3 sequence (DNA): TGTGCCAGCGAACCCTCGGGGGACTTCTACGAGCAGTACTTC. It specifies CASEPSGDFYEQYF. Combining the CDR3 with reference TRBV5-6 and TRBJ2-7 gives the whole variable domain DAGVTQSPTHLIKTRGQQVTLRCSPKSGHDTVSWYQQALGQGPQFIFQYYEEEERQRGNFPDRFSGHQFPNYSSELNVNALLLGDSALYLCASEPSGDFYEQYFGPGTRLTVT.